Listed below are T cell receptor beta chains from one sample, sequenced in a study of blood T cells in healthy people across ages. TCRdb called the 5' RACE reads again in MiXCR, with one record for every CDR3 protein. The data hold some 700,000 distinct CDR3 sequences, with about 40% observed a single time. The sequenced sample was blood. The receptors were gathered from a woman in her sixties in good health. CDR3s include the opening cysteine and the closing phenylalanine or tryptophan. D genes are given only for firm matches. Only some rows state a clone size, as once, few, many or a class for expanded clones.

TRBJ2-1,few,-,TRBV7-2,CASARYGSYEQFF,TGTGCCAGCGCAAGGTATGGGTCCTACGAGCAGTTCTTC
TRBJ2-5,few,TRBD1,TRBV25-1,CASSESHRGQGTQYF,TGTGCCAGCAGTGAATCCCACAGGGGTCAAGGGACCCAGTACTTC
TRBJ2-7,-,TRBD1,TRBV5-1,CASSLVSGGFDEQYF,TGCGCCAGCAGCTTGGTTTCAGGGGGCTTCGACGAGCAGTACTTC
TRBJ2-1,few,-,TRBV29-1,CSESRDGYNEQFF,TGCAGCGAAAGCCGGGACGGCTACAATGAGCAGTTCTTC
TRBJ2-1,-,-,TRBV5-1,CASKLSSYNEQFF,TGCGCCAGCAAGTTAAGCTCCTACAATGAGCAGTTCTTC
TRBJ2-3,-,TRBD2,TRBV20-1,CSGLTGLAGDTQYF,TGCAGTGGCTTAACGGGACTAGCGGGAGATACGCAGTATTTT
TRBJ2-5,few,TRBD2,TRBV27,CASSSQKGGVETQYF,TGTGCCAGCAGTTCTCAGAAGGGAGGGGTAGAGACCCAGTACTTC
TRBJ2-7,-,-,TRBV9,CASSVGGDSSYEQYF,TGTGCCAGCAGCGTAGGTGGGGACTCATCCTACGAGCAGTACTTC
TRBJ2-7,few,TRBD1,TRBV4-2,CASSQDRDLMSEQYF,TGTGCCAGCAGCCAGGACAGGGACCTGATGAGCGAGCAGTACTTC
TRBJ1-3,-,-,TRBV6-6,CASSYSPGSGNTIYF,TGTGCCAGCAGTTACTCGCCCGGCTCTGGAAACACCATATATTTT
TRBJ2-3,-,-,TRBV12-3/TRBV12-4,CASSFRVGRLGADVQYF,TGTGCCAGCAGTTTTAGAGTGGGGAGACTGGGGGCAGATGTGCAGTATTTT
TRBJ2-1,few,-,TRBV28,CASSLVGQTQFF,TGTGCCAGCAGTTTAGTCGGGCAGACGCAGTTCTTC
TRBJ2-1,-,TRBD2,TRBV20-1,CSAGTSGAYEQFF,TGCAGTGCTGGGACTAGCGGAGCTTACGAGCAGTTCTTC
TRBJ2-1,few,TRBD2,TRBV2,CASSAERGAYNEQFF,TGTGCCAGCAGTGCGGAGCGGGGGGCTTACAATGAGCAGTTCTTC
TRBJ2-7,-,TRBD2,TRBV20-1,CSATSGISYEQYF,TGCAGTGCTACCAGCGGGATCTCCTACGAGCAGTACTTC
TRBJ2-5,few,TRBD1,TRBV7-9,CASRGILDRDQETQYF,TGTGCCAGCAGGGGGATCCTGGACAGGGACCAAGAGACCCAGTACTTC
TRBJ2-2,-,-,TRBV5-1,CASSPPPGISTGELFF,TGCGCCAGCAGCCCACCACCAGGGATAAGCACCGGGGAGCTGTTTTTT
TRBJ2-3,-,-,TRBV5-1,CASSVQGGTDTQYF,TGCGCCAGCAGTGTCCAGGGTGGCACAGATACGCAGTATTTT
TRBJ2-1,-,-,TRBV7-9,CASSPPFAAGRNEQFF,TGTGCCAGCAGCCCCCCCTTTGCAGCGGGTCGCAATGAGCAGTTCTTC
TRBJ2-5,many,TRBD2,TRBV5-1,CASSLNRGDRETQYF,TGCGCCAGCAGCTTGAATCGGGGGGATCGGGAGACCCAGTACTTC
TRBJ2-5,-,TRBD2,TRBV10-1,CASSDLAGEETQYF,TGCGCCAGCAGTGACCTAGCGGGGGAAGAGACCCAGTACTTC
TRBJ2-3,-,TRBD2,TRBV4-1,CASSRLGLAVTDTQYF,TGCGCCAGCAGCCGCTTGGGACTAGCGGTCACAGATACGCAGTATTTT
TRBJ1-4,-,TRBD1,TRBV28,CASSSGQFLTNEKLFF,TGTGCCAGCAGCTCGGGACAGTTCCTAACTAATGAAAAACTGTTTTTT
TRBJ2-3,-,-,TRBV5-1,CASSGRATDTQYF,TGCGCCAGCAGCGGCAGGGCCACAGATACGCAGTATTTT
TRBJ2-5,few,-,TRBV7-7,CASSSERTLQETQYF,TGTGCTAGCAGCTCCGAGCGGACTTTGCAAGAGACCCAGTACTTC
TRBJ2-4,-,-,TRBV20-1,CSARDEGLAKNIQYF,TGCAGTGCTAGAGACGAAGGGCTAGCCAAAAACATTCAGTACTTC
TRBJ1-1,few,-,TRBV27,CASSSSRAEAFF,TGTGCCAGCAGTTCATCGAGGGCTGAAGCTTTCTTT
TRBJ2-7,many,TRBD2,TRBV20-1,CSARGLAGSYEQYF,TGCAGTGCTAGAGGGCTAGCGGGCTCCTACGAGCAGTACTTC
TRBJ1-6,-,-,TRBV20-1,CSARGTSWGSPLHF,TGCAGTGCTAGAGGTACAAGTTGGGGTTCACCCCTCCACTTT
TRBJ2-3,once,-,TRBV12-5,CASGEGMDTDTQYF,TGTGCTAGTGGTGAGGGGATGGACACAGATACGCAGTATTTT
TRBJ2-7,-,TRBD2,TRBV28,CASRDPSGSLTYEQYF,TGTGCCAGCCGAGATCCTAGCGGGAGCCTGACCTACGAGCAGTACTTC
TRBJ2-5,few,-,TRBV24-1,CATAETGSPWAQYF,TGTGCCACCGCTGAAACGGGTTCACCCTGGGCGCAGTACTTC
TRBJ2-1,-,-,TRBV6-6,CASSYRAGLDNEQFF,TGTGCCAGCAGTTACCGTGCCGGGTTAGACAATGAGCAGTTCTTC
TRBJ2-7,-,-,TRBV7-9,CASSPLSPSEQYF,TGTGCCAGCAGCCCCTTAAGCCCCTCCGAGCAGTACTTC
TRBJ1-5,-,-,TRBV18,CASSPSEQGVQPQHF,TGTGCCAGCTCACCGTCGGAACAGGGAGTCCAGCCCCAGCATTTT
TRBJ2-5,few,TRBD1,TRBV10-2,CASSGDSGEQYF,TGCGCCAGCAGTGGGGACAGTGGTGAGCAGTACTTC
TRBJ1-2,-,TRBD1,TRBV7-9,CASSFGQEDRGYTF,TGTGCCAGCAGCTTCGGACAGGAAGATAGGGGCTACACCTTC
TRBJ2-1,-,-,TRBV2,CASSAWNEQFF,TGTGCCAGCAGTGCTTGGAATGAGCAGTTCTTC
TRBJ2-7,-,TRBD1,TRBV5-1,CASRGITGTDSYEQYF,TGCGCCAGCAGGGGGATCACCGGGACAGACTCCTACGAGCAGTACTTC
TRBJ2-1,-,TRBD2,TRBV7-9,CASSSGGSGDLNEQFF,TGTGCCAGCAGCTCCGGGGGTAGCGGGGACCTCAATGAGCAGTTCTTC
TRBJ1-1,few,-,TRBV3-1,CASSSRTALRNTEAFF,TGTGCCAGCAGCTCCCGGACAGCCCTTCGGAACACTGAAGCTTTCTTT